The rows below give T cell receptor beta chains drawn from one sample of a study of long-term antiretroviral therapy in people with HIV. Generated by immunoSEQ multiplex PCR, the TCRdb table keeps only in-frame clones and is missing some. The sample records over 15,000 clones, around 80% being singletons. This sample comprised unsorted PBMCs, obtained 2.1 years after starting antiretroviral therapy. All receptors derive from a man aged 40-49 years with HIV. Both conserved end residues are part of each CDR3. The D gene is left open where the match is weak. Size tells how often a clone was seen (once, few, many) or the class of an expanded clone, and some rows leave it out.

-,TRBJ2-2,TRBV6-1,-,TGTGCCAGCAGTGAAAGACAGTTTAGCACCCGGGAGCTGTTTTTT,CASSERQFSTRELFF
-,TRBJ2-4,TRBV10-3,-,TGTGCCATCGCGATTGGGGGCGGCAAAAACATTCAGTACTTC,CAIAIGGGKNIQYF
-,TRBJ1-2,TRBV5-8,-,TGTGCCAGCAGTCGAACCAACTATGGCTACACCTTC,CASSRTNYGYTF
-,TRBJ2-4,TRBV2,-,TGTGCCAGCAGGGGCCAGGATAACAGGATGAACATTCAGTACTTC,CASRGQDNRMNIQYF
-,TRBJ1-2,TRBV7-9,-,TGTGCCAGCAGCTTAGATGCGGTTGGCTACACCTTC,CASSLDAVGYTF
TRBD1,TRBJ1-5,TRBV4-1,few,TGCGCCAGCAGCGAGGGGACAGGCACTAATCAGCCCCAGCATTTT,CASSEGTGTNQPQHF
TRBD1,TRBJ1-1,TRBV9,few,TGTGCCAGCAGCGCATTCCAAGGGCAGGGGGGTGCTTTCTTT,CASSAFQGQGGAFF
TRBD1,TRBJ2-1,TRBV9,-,TGTGCCAGCAGCGTAGGAGGACAGGGGGATCACAATGAGCAGTTCTTC,CASSVGGQGDHNEQFF
-,TRBJ2-7,TRBV11-3,-,TGTGCCAGCAGCTTAGAGGCCCCGATCTCCTACGAGCAGTACTTC,CASSLEAPISYEQYF
-,TRBJ2-2,TRBV29-1,-,TGCAGCGTTGAAGCTACGAACACCGGGGAGCTGTTTTTT,CSVEATNTGELFF
-,TRBJ2-7,TRBV5-1,once,TGCGCCAGCAGCCACAGGGACGCTGGCGGCAACGAGCAGTACTTC,CASSHRDAGGNEQYF
-,TRBJ2-1,TRBV6-5,-,TGTGCCAGCAGTCCGGGCGGACTCTACAATGAGCAGTTCTTC,CASSPGGLYNEQFF
-,TRBJ2-6,TRBV7-9,-,TGTGCCAGCAGCTCCACAGGGACTGGGGCCAACGTCCTGACTTTC,CASSSTGTGANVLTF
-,TRBJ1-1,TRBV5-6,-,TGTGCCAGCAGCTTGGAACAACTGAACACTGAAGCTTTCTTT,CASSLEQLNTEAFF